This T cell receptor beta chain was observed in a study of human T cells and chemical hapten exposure. For the study at large: Mostly female, the patients presented with alopecia areata, totalis or universalis. Study-wide findings and caveats: Clustering by CDR3 similarity yielded significantly more large clusters from expanded TCRs than controls.

With regard to this clonotype: What it recognizes is unknown.

Via MiXCR, TCRdb re-called the RACE reads, giving one row per CDR3 protein. This sample has approximately 74,000 distinct CDR3 sequences; 32% occur once, and the top ten carry about 8.9%. This sample's time point: patch test 1, 2 weeks after DPC sensitization. Treatment reported: therapeutic diphenylcyclopropenone sensitization with weekly scalp DPC. V gave up 0 bases and J gave up 7 bases, with 12 bases separating them. Germline V gives CDR1 MNHEY, CDR2 SVGAGI. The CDR3 totals 14 residues. The sequences come from whole blood, collected in connection with sensitization to the hapten diphenylcyclopropenone (DPC). The sequence was obtained from a man aged 35 to 55 with alopecia areata. Some clones in this sample may be carry-over from other donors' samples. This chain joins TRBV6-5 and TRBJ1-1; no firm D call. The CDR3 bases are TGTGCCAGCAGTTACTCCGGACTGGAGGGTGAAGCTTTCTTT. Translation gives CASSYSGLEGEAFF.